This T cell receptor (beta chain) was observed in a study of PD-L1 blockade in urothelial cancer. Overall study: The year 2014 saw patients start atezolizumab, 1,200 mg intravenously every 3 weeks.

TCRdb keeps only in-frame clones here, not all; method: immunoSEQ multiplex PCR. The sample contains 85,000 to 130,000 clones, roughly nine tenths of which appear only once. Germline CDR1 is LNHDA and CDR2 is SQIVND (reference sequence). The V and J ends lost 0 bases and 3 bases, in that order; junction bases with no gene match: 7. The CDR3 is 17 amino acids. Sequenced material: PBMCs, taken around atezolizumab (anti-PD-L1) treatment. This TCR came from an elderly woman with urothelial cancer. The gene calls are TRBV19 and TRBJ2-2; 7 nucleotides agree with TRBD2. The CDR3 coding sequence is TGTGCCAGTAGTATAGACGTGGGAGGGCCGGACACCGGGGAGCTGTTTTTT. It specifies CASSIDVGGPDTGELFF.